This T cell receptor beta chain was retrieved from a study of cytomegalovirus exposure and HLA in healthy donors. Study conclusions and caveats: Immune exposure information comprised only CMV serostatus.

PCR used 60 Vbeta primers and 13 Jbeta primers. The repertoire was sequenced with immunoSEQ multiplex PCR; TCRdb's copy has only in-frame clones and lacks some. The sample lists just over 150,000 clones, 75% to 90% seen once, with just under 2% in the top ten. A word on this clone: Its antigen is not identified.

There are 12 residues in the CDR3. Germline CDR1 SGHRS, CDR2 YFSETQ. V shed 4 bases and J shed 11 bases, with 13 bases lying between them. The sequence was obtained from a woman aged 18-29 years in good health and CMV-seronegative. This chain joins TRBV5-1 and TRBJ1-5; D remains ambiguous. The sample taken for sequencing was PBMCs. The CDR3 nucleotides are TGCGCCAGCAGCCCACCCTTCGGGGCCCAGCATTTT. Translation: CASSPPFGAQHF.